A selection of T cell receptor beta chains follows, all from one sample in a study of shared clonotypes between healthy human individuals. Sequencing used immunoSEQ multiplex PCR; TCRdb keeps in-frame clones, though not all of them. The sample carries 950,000 to 1,200,000 clones, roughly 80% recorded once. Material: memory CD4+ T cells from PBMCs. The receptors here all came from a man younger than 35 in good health. Some clones in this sample may be carry-over from other donors' samples. CDR3s include the opening cysteine and the closing phenylalanine or tryptophan. D genes are given only for firm matches. Rows give clone size only sometimes, using once, few, many, or a class for an expanded clone.

J gene: TRBJ1-2
V gene: TRBV30
D gene: NA
clone size: few
CDR3 protein: CAWSVGGDYGYTF
CDR3 DNA: TGTGCCTGGAGTGTAGGGGGGGACTATGGCTACACCTTC

J gene: TRBJ2-1
V gene: TRBV5-1
D gene: TRBD2
clone size: NA
CDR3 protein: CASSSHTLAGAVNEQFF
CDR3 DNA: TGCGCCAGCAGCTCGCACACACTAGCGGGAGCGGTAAATGAGCAGTTCTTC

J gene: TRBJ2-2
V gene: TRBV14
D gene: TRBD1
clone size: once
CDR3 protein: CASQAGQGNTGELFF
CDR3 DNA: TGTGCCAGCCAAGCGGGACAGGGGAACACCGGGGAGCTGTTTTTT

J gene: TRBJ2-2
V gene: TRBV11-1
D gene: NA
clone size: NA
CDR3 protein: CASSLDRANTGELFF
CDR3 DNA: TGTGCCAGCAGCTTAGACAGGGCGAACACCGGGGAGCTGTTTTTT

J gene: TRBJ2-2
V gene: TRBV27
D gene: TRBD2
clone size: NA
CDR3 protein: CASSFLPSGDGELFF
CDR3 DNA: TGTGCCAGCAGTTTCTTGCCTAGCGGTGACGGGGAGCTGTTTTTT

J gene: TRBJ2-3
V gene: TRBV29-1
D gene: TRBD1
clone size: NA
CDR3 protein: CSVEGRQGERDTQYF
CDR3 DNA: TGCAGCGTTGAAGGCCGACAGGGAGAACGGGATACGCAGTATTTT

J gene: TRBJ2-1
V gene: TRBV5-1
D gene: NA
clone size: NA
CDR3 protein: CASTEVGAPTYNEQFF
CDR3 DNA: TGCGCCAGCACCGAAGTGGGGGCGCCGACCTACAATGAGCAGTTCTTC

J gene: TRBJ2-7
V gene: TRBV27
D gene: TRBD1
clone size: NA
CDR3 protein: CASSLSGTGHYEQYF
CDR3 DNA: TGTGCCAGCAGTTTATCCGGGACAGGGCACTACGAGCAGTACTTC

J gene: TRBJ2-2
V gene: TRBV18
D gene: NA
clone size: NA
CDR3 protein: CASSPFRLVSAGELFF
CDR3 DNA: TGTGCCAGCTCACCGTTTCGACTAGTCTCAGCCGGGGAGCTGTTTTTT

J gene: TRBJ1-2
V gene: TRBV6-5
D gene: TRBD1
clone size: NA
CDR3 protein: CASSYSTGISYTF
CDR3 DNA: TGTGCCAGCAGTTACTCGACAGGGATCAGCTACACCTTC

J gene: TRBJ2-3
V gene: TRBV6-1
D gene: NA
clone size: NA
CDR3 protein: CASSVRDSTDTQYF
CDR3 DNA: TGTGCCAGCAGTGTTAGGGACTCCACAGATACGCAGTATTTT

J gene: TRBJ1-2
V gene: TRBV5-1
D gene: NA
clone size: NA
CDR3 protein: CASSLGPHVRTSYGYTF
CDR3 DNA: TGCGCCAGCAGCTTGGGCCCCCATGTAAGAACAAGCTATGGCTACACCTTC

J gene: TRBJ1-1
V gene: TRBV5-1
D gene: TRBD1
clone size: NA
CDR3 protein: CASSTTGVSEAFF
CDR3 DNA: TGCGCCAGCAGCACTACAGGGGTCTCTGAAGCTTTCTTT

J gene: TRBJ2-3
V gene: TRBV7-3
D gene: NA
clone size: NA
CDR3 protein: CASSLAAGDTQYF
CDR3 DNA: TGTGCCAGCAGCTTGGCCGCCGGCGATACGCAGTATTTT

J gene: TRBJ1-1
V gene: TRBV9
D gene: NA
clone size: once
CDR3 protein: CASSVSGMNTEAFF
CDR3 DNA: TGTGCCAGCAGCGTATCCGGGATGAACACTGAAGCTTTCTTT

J gene: TRBJ2-5
V gene: TRBV11-1
D gene: NA
clone size: NA
CDR3 protein: CASSSGTRETQYF
CDR3 DNA: TGTGCCAGCAGCTCCGGGACGCGGGAGACCCAGTACTTC

J gene: TRBJ1-5
V gene: TRBV5-1
D gene: NA
clone size: once
CDR3 protein: CASSLVPGSNQPQHF
CDR3 DNA: TGCGCCAGCAGCTTGGTCCCGGGCTCCAATCAGCCCCAGCATTTT

J gene: TRBJ1-2
V gene: TRBV29-1
D gene: NA
clone size: NA
CDR3 protein: CSVEEGAGFGYTF
CDR3 DNA: TGCAGCGTTGAAGAAGGGGCGGGGTTTGGCTACACCTTC

J gene: TRBJ1-1
V gene: TRBV4-1
D gene: NA
clone size: NA
CDR3 protein: CASSLGPSTAEAFF
CDR3 DNA: TGCGCCAGCAGCCTGGGACCGAGTACCGCTGAAGCTTTCTTT

J gene: TRBJ1-1
V gene: TRBV10-3
D gene: NA
clone size: NA
CDR3 protein: CAISEYGPNTEAFF
CDR3 DNA: TGTGCCATCAGTGAATACGGGCCGAACACTGAAGCTTTCTTT

J gene: TRBJ2-3
V gene: TRBV5-1
D gene: NA
clone size: NA
CDR3 protein: CASSLGRWGRSTDTQYF
CDR3 DNA: TGCGCCAGCAGCTTGGGGCGGTGGGGGCGCAGCACAGATACGCAGTATTTT

J gene: TRBJ1-1
V gene: TRBV4-1
D gene: NA
clone size: NA
CDR3 protein: CASSQGQQGFTEAFF
CDR3 DNA: TGCGCCAGCAGCCAAGGTCAGCAGGGGTTCACTGAAGCTTTCTTT

J gene: TRBJ1-2
V gene: TRBV5-4
D gene: NA
clone size: NA
CDR3 protein: CASSSPGGGHGYTF
CDR3 DNA: TGTGCCAGCAGCTCCCCCGGTGGGGGGCACGGCTACACCTTC

J gene: TRBJ2-2
V gene: TRBV2
D gene: TRBD1
clone size: few
CDR3 protein: CASRQGAGTGELFF
CDR3 DNA: TGTGCCAGCAGACAGGGGGCGGGCACCGGGGAGCTGTTTTTT

J gene: TRBJ2-3
V gene: TRBV10-3
D gene: NA
clone size: NA
CDR3 protein: CAISEQSRAISTDTQYF
CDR3 DNA: TGTGCCATCAGTGAGCAGTCCAGAGCCATCAGCACAGATACGCAGTATTTT

J gene: TRBJ2-7
V gene: TRBV6-1
D gene: TRBD2
clone size: many
CDR3 protein: CASISLRGNPYEQYF
CDR3 DNA: TGTGCCAGCATCTCTTTGCGGGGGAATCCCTACGAGCAGTACTTC

J gene: TRBJ2-5
V gene: TRBV5-1
D gene: NA
clone size: NA
CDR3 protein: CASSSPAGLQETQYF
CDR3 DNA: TGCGCCAGCAGCTCTCCGGCGGGCTTACAAGAGACCCAGTACTTC

J gene: TRBJ2-5
V gene: TRBV18
D gene: NA
clone size: NA
CDR3 protein: CASSPPWDNQETQYF
CDR3 DNA: TGTGCCAGCTCACCACCCTGGGACAACCAAGAGACCCAGTACTTC

J gene: TRBJ2-3
V gene: TRBV18
D gene: TRBD2
clone size: once
CDR3 protein: CASRTSGSRADTQYF
CDR3 DNA: TGTGCCAGCCGGACTAGCGGGAGTAGGGCAGATACGCAGTATTTT

J gene: TRBJ2-4
V gene: TRBV28
D gene: NA
clone size: NA
CDR3 protein: CASSFSGLGIQYF
CDR3 DNA: TGTGCCAGCAGCTTTAGCGGACTTGGCATTCAGTACTTC

J gene: TRBJ2-7
V gene: TRBV19
D gene: TRBD1
clone size: NA
CDR3 protein: CASTPGTGPYEQYF
CDR3 DNA: TGTGCCAGTACCCCTGGGACAGGCCCCTACGAGCAGTACTTC

J gene: TRBJ1-1
V gene: TRBV4-3
D gene: NA
clone size: NA
CDR3 protein: CASSQDANTEAFF
CDR3 DNA: TGCGCCAGCAGCCAAGATGCGAACACTGAAGCTTTCTTT

J gene: TRBJ1-5
V gene: TRBV6-1
D gene: TRBD1
clone size: few
CDR3 protein: CASRGEGTGVRTQHF
CDR3 DNA: TGTGCCAGCAGGGGCGAAGGGACAGGGGTGAGGACCCAGCATTTT

J gene: TRBJ1-6
V gene: TRBV4-1
D gene: TRBD1
clone size: NA
CDR3 protein: CASSQDKDRGFGNSPLHF
CDR3 DNA: TGCGCCAGCAGCCAAGATAAGGACAGGGGATTCGGCAATTCACCCCTCCACTTT

J gene: TRBJ2-3
V gene: TRBV7-8
D gene: NA
clone size: NA
CDR3 protein: CASSLGFRADTQYF
CDR3 DNA: TGTGCCAGCAGCTTAGGGTTCCGCGCAGATACGCAGTATTTT

J gene: TRBJ2-6
V gene: TRBV7-2
D gene: NA
clone size: NA
CDR3 protein: CASSPETGKFSGANVLTF
CDR3 DNA: TGTGCCAGCAGCCCCGAGACAGGAAAATTCTCTGGGGCCAACGTCCTGACTTTC

J gene: TRBJ1-2
V gene: TRBV6-6
D gene: NA
clone size: few
CDR3 protein: CASSLDGPAYGYTF
CDR3 DNA: TGTGCCAGCAGCCTTGACGGGCCTGCTTATGGCTACACCTTC

J gene: TRBJ2-1
V gene: TRBV18
D gene: NA
clone size: NA
CDR3 protein: CASSPLLSNEQFF
CDR3 DNA: TGTGCCAGCTCACCACTGCTCAGCAATGAGCAGTTCTTC

J gene: TRBJ2-3
V gene: TRBV5-1
D gene: TRBD2
clone size: many
CDR3 protein: CASSLRYGGRNTDTQYF
CDR3 DNA: TGCGCCAGCAGCTTGAGGTATGGCGGGAGAAATACAGATACGCAGTATTTT

J gene: TRBJ2-6
V gene: TRBV19
D gene: TRBD1
clone size: NA
CDR3 protein: CASSPTDRYGANVLTF
CDR3 DNA: TGTGCCAGTAGTCCCACGGACAGGTACGGGGCCAACGTCCTGACTTTC

J gene: TRBJ2-1
V gene: TRBV7-3
D gene: TRBD1
clone size: once
CDR3 protein: CASSSTGGNYNEQFF
CDR3 DNA: TGTGCCAGCAGCTCTACAGGGGGCAACTACAATGAGCAGTTCTTC

J gene: TRBJ1-1
V gene: TRBV28
D gene: NA
clone size: once
CDR3 protein: CASSFPSTEAFF
CDR3 DNA: TGTGCCAGCAGCTTCCCCAGTACTGAAGCTTTCTTT

J gene: TRBJ2-2
V gene: TRBV5-1
D gene: TRBD2
clone size: NA
CDR3 protein: CASSTVAGFTGELFF
CDR3 DNA: TGCGCCAGCAGCACAGTAGCGGGGTTCACCGGGGAGCTGTTTTTT